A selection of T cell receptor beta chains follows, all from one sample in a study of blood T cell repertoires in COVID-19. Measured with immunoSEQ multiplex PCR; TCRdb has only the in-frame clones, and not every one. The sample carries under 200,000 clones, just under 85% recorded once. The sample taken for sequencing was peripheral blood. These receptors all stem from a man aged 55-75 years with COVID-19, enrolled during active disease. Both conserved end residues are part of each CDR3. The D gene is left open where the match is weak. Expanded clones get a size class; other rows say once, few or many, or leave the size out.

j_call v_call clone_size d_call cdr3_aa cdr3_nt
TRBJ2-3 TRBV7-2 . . CASSEDRFHTDTQYF TGTGCCAGCAGCGAAGACAGGTTTCACACAGATACGCAGTATTTT
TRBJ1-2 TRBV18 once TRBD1 CASSPLSGQGDGYTF TGTGCCAGCTCACCACTTTCCGGACAGGGAGATGGCTACACCTTC
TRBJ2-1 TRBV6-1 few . CASSEDRDNEQFF TGTGCCAGCAGTGAAGACCGGGACAATGAGCAGTTCTTC
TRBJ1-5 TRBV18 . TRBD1 CASSPGTGGGQPQHF TGTGCCAGCTCACCTGGGACAGGGGGCGGACAGCCCCAGCATTTT
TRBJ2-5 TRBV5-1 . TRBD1 CASSTGQGGETQYF TGCGCCAGCAGCACGGGACAGGGCGGAGAGACCCAGTACTTC
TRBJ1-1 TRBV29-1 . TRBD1 CSVDEGAASEAFF TGCAGCGTTGATGAGGGGGCAGCGAGTGAAGCTTTCTTT
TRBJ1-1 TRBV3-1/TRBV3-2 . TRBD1 CASSRTGVGGTEAFF TGTGCCAGCAGCCGCACAGGGGTGGGGGGAACTGAAGCTTTCTTT
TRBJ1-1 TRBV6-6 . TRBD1 CASSSSDRGGTEAFF TGTGCCAGCAGTTCATCGGACAGGGGGGGTACTGAAGCTTTCTTT
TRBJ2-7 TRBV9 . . CASSTQQGYEQYF TGTGCCAGCAGCACCCAACAGGGCTACGAGCAGTACTTC
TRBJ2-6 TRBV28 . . CASSLASVAGANVLTF TGTGCCAGCAGTTTAGCCTCGGTAGCTGGGGCCAACGTCCTGACTTTC
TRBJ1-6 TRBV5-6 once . CASGDRQASYNSPLHF TGTGCCAGCGGGGACCGACAGGCGTCCTATAATTCACCCCTCCACTTT
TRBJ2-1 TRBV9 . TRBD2 CASSVGGRGGSNEQFF TGTGCCAGCAGCGTAGGAGGACGGGGAGGGTCCAATGAGCAGTTCTTC
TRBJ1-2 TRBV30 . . CAWSQMGLGYGYTF TGTGCCTGGAGCCAAATGGGACTGGGCTATGGCTACACCTTC
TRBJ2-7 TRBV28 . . CATIAGSYEQYF TGTGCCACCATCGCGGGCTCCTACGAGCAGTACTTC
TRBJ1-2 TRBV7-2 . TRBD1 CASSPPSGTGGGYGYTF TGTGCCAGCAGCCCGCCTTCCGGGACAGGGGGGGGCTATGGCTACACCTTC
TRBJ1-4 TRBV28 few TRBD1 CASSTRTGPYPRLATNEKLFF TGTGCCAGCAGTACTCGGACAGGGCCCTACCCTCGACTCGCAACTAATGAAAAACTGTTTTTT
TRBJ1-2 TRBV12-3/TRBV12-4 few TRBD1 CASSSGQGDGYTF TGTGCCAGCAGTTCCGGACAGGGGGATGGCTACACCTTC
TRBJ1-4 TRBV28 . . CASSLIGVGEKLFF TGTGCCAGCAGTTTAATCGGGGTTGGAGAAAAACTGTTTTTT
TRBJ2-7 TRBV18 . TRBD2 CASSPARGGKYYEQYF TGTGCCAGCTCACCTGCCCGGGGGGGGAAATACTACGAGCAGTACTTC
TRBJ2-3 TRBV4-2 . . CASSQGVGTDTQYF TGTGCCAGCAGCCAAGGGGTCGGGACAGATACGCAGTATTTT
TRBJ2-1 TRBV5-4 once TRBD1 CASSRQGAYNEQFF TGTGCCAGCAGCAGACAGGGGGCCTACAATGAGCAGTTCTTC
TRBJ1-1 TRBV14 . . CASSQDRRGGAFF TGTGCCAGCAGCCAAGATCGGAGAGGGGGAGCTTTCTTT
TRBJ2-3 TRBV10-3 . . CAISEMEGITDTQYF TGTGCCATCAGTGAGATGGAGGGGATCACAGATACGCAGTATTTT
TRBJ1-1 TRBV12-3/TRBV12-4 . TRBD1 CASSPLRTGSAFF TGTGCCAGCAGTCCCCTTAGGACAGGGAGTGCTTTCTTT
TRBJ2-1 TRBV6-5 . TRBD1 CASWTGADEQFF TGTGCCAGCTGGACAGGGGCGGATGAGCAGTTCTTC
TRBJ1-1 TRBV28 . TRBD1 CASSFKDRGLLNTEAFF TGTGCCAGCAGTTTCAAGGACAGGGGACTTCTGAACACTGAAGCTTTCTTT
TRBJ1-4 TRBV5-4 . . CASSLGSSTNEKLFF TGTGCCAGCAGCTTGGGGAGTTCGACTAATGAAAAACTGTTTTTT
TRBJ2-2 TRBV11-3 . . CASSLSGVNTGELFF TGTGCCAGCAGCTTATCAGGGGTGAACACCGGGGAGCTGTTTTTT
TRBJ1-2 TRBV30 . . CAWSVSGHSGYTF TGTGCCTGGAGTGTATCAGGGCATAGTGGCTACACCTTC
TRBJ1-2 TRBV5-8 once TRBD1 CASSSYRGSSGYTF TGTGCCAGCAGCTCCTACAGGGGGTCGAGTGGCTACACCTTC